The TCR beta chain described here comes from a study of blood T cell repertoires in COVID-19. Looking at the study overall: COVID-19 samples collected from the United States, Italy and Spain covered acute and convalescent phases. PBMCs, B-cell-depleted T cells, or T cells were the source of the cDNA or gDNA that made up the material.

This clone was seen a single time. V shed 4 bases and J shed 5 bases, with 15 bases lying between them. In germline, CDR1 is SGHNT, CDR2 YYREEE (reference sequence). This CDR3 is built from 14 residues. Profiled with immunoSEQ multiplex PCR; TCRdb holds only in-frame clones, not every one. Of around 280,000 clones detected, about 85% appear once; the ten largest clones hold around 2.2%. The chain joins TRBV5-4 to TRBJ2-5; no reliable D call. The specimen was peripheral blood. This sequence originates from a woman aged 50 to 60 who had recovered from COVID-19. CDR3 in DNA: TGTGCCAGCAGCACGGGTCAAAATGCGGAGACCCAGTACTTC. Translated, it gives CASSTGQNAETQYF. Supplemented by reference TRBV5-4 and TRBJ2-5, the full variable domain reads ETGVTQSPTHLIKTRGQQVTLRCSSQSGHNTVSWYQQALGQGPQFIFQYYREEENGRGNFPPRFSGLQFPNYSSELNVNALELDDSALYLCASSTGQNAETQYFGPGTRLLVL.